This note documents a single T cell receptor beta chain sequence. This clonotype was observed at least ten times. It lacks a known antigen. Base qualities are missing; no much larger clone stands one base away. From the cysteine up to the phenylalanine, the CDR3 has a length of 12 residues. Just the 36-base CDR3 DNA is kept, in frame starting at base 1. V lost 6 bases and J lost 5 bases; the stretch between them is 8 bases long. For CDR1 and CDR2, the germline V gene lists MDHEN and SYDVKM. These data originate in a study of T cells in Graves' hyperthyroidism and ophthalmopathy (dated by TCRdb to the late 2010s). As for the study more broadly: Peripheral blood was sampled at the time of initial diagnosis, prior to any treatment. The study also compared thyroid tissue and blood T-cell repertoires from roughly 6 Graves' hyperthyroidism patients. Prospective prediction of ophthalmopathy was tested in an independent validation cohort consisting of some 19 hyperthyroidism patients and approximately 16 patients who later progressed to ophthalmopathy. According to the paper, TCR Vbeta CDR3 sequencing was carried out on 135 peripheral blood samples, which came from approximately 41 ophthalmopathy, 75 to 80 hyperthyroidism and approximately 17 progressor patients. After blood sampling, hyperthyroidism patients were treated with methimazole at a starting dose of 30 mg daily, and ophthalmopathy patients were treated with high-dose intravenous methylprednisolone. A discovery cohort of roughly 100 patients, fewer than 50 with Graves' ophthalmopathy and about 60 with stable Graves' hyperthyroidism, was used to find distinguishing TCR V-J signatures. The approximately 100 discovery patients were divided at random into training and test sets in a 7:3 ratio.

Amplification of TCR beta CDR3 regions was carried out from RNA transcripts. The TCR CDR3 was subjected to a first round of RT-PCR using the HTBI primer set and the Qiagen OneStep RT-PCR kit. Libraries were constructed in a second round of multiplex PCR, after which size selection and purification were performed. Libraries were sequenced paired-end with 100 bp reads on an Illumina HiSeq2000. The published analysis was carried out like this. SOAPnuke was used to process the raw data, removing reads that contained adapters or uncalled bases, had a mean Phred below 15, or lacked an exact match to the constant primer or identifier. High-quality paired reads were merged with COPE v1.2.5, and unique nucleotide sequences were defined as clonotypes. MiTCR v1.1 was used to align clonotypes to the IMGT TRBV, TRBD and TRBJ reference segments. Analysis was restricted to V-J combinations with a frequency above 0.0001, which covered 99.2% of repertoires. The TCS score was defined as the ratio of F50 (clonal expansion) to E x V (chaos), calculated using BLOSUM62-based TCRdist between CDR3 peptides within each V-J. Welch's t-statistics and random forest reduced fewer than 600 V-J features to roughly 13, which were used in a naive Bayes classifier (R e1071). TCRdb cleaned the public reads at Q25 with fastp, built clones with MiXCR and kept in-frame beta chains. Every entry covers one CDR3 protein and lists the most common genes and DNA from its rows. These V and J calls are TCRdb output, not the study's own analysis. The sample has hundreds of thousands of distinct CDR3 sequences on record, around 15% of them singletons. The top ten hold 3% to 4% of the sample.

General study outcomes and caveats: Most expanded thyroid clonotypes (frequency above 0.001) were also detected in blood, a finding suggesting that blood repertoires may reflect thyroid immune responses. In validation, the model predicted progression to ophthalmopathy with around 71% sensitivity and about 72% specificity, a median of around 6.6 months before onset. A 13 V-J signature model separated ophthalmopathy from stable hyperthyroidism, with around 91% sensitivity and 81.08% specificity in cross-validation and 80%/75% in testing. No statistical method was used to fix the sample size in advance, and group allocation was not hidden from the investigators.

Graves' hyperthyroidism was defined as stable when no progression to ophthalmopathy occurred over 18 months of follow-up. Hyperthyroidism patients were newly diagnosed, had a disease duration of under 2 months, and were aged 18 to 65 years. Exclusion was applied to patients with uncontrolled infections, other autoimmune diseases, pregnancy or lactation. Clinical symptoms, serum thyroxine and TRAb, thyroid ultrasound, and orbital computed tomography formed the basis for the diagnoses. Ficoll-Paque density gradient centrifugation was used to isolate PBMCs from about 10 ml of fresh peripheral blood. Trizol reagent was used to extract total RNA, and RNA quality was then checked on an Agilent 2100 Bioanalyzer.

Sequencing was carried out using blood. The rearrangement combines TRBV28 with TRBJ2-1; the D gene identity is not certain. This receptor was taken from a woman in her twenties or thirties with Graves' hyperthyroidism. The sequenced DNA: TGTGCCAGCAGATCGACGGACAATGAGCAGTTCTTC. Translated, this gives CASRSTDNEQFF.